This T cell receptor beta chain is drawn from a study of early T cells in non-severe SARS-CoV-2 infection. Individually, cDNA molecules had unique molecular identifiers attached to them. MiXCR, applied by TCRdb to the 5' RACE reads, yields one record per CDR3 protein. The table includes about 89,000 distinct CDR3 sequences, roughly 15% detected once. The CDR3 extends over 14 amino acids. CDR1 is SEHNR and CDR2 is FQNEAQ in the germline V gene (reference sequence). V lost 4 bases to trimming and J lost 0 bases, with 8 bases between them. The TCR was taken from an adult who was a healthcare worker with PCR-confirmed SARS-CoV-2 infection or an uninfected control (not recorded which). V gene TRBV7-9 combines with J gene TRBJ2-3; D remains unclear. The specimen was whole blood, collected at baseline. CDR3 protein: CASSSRASTDTQYF. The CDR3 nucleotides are TGTGCCAGCAGCTCCCGGGCTAGCACAGATACGCAGTATTTT.